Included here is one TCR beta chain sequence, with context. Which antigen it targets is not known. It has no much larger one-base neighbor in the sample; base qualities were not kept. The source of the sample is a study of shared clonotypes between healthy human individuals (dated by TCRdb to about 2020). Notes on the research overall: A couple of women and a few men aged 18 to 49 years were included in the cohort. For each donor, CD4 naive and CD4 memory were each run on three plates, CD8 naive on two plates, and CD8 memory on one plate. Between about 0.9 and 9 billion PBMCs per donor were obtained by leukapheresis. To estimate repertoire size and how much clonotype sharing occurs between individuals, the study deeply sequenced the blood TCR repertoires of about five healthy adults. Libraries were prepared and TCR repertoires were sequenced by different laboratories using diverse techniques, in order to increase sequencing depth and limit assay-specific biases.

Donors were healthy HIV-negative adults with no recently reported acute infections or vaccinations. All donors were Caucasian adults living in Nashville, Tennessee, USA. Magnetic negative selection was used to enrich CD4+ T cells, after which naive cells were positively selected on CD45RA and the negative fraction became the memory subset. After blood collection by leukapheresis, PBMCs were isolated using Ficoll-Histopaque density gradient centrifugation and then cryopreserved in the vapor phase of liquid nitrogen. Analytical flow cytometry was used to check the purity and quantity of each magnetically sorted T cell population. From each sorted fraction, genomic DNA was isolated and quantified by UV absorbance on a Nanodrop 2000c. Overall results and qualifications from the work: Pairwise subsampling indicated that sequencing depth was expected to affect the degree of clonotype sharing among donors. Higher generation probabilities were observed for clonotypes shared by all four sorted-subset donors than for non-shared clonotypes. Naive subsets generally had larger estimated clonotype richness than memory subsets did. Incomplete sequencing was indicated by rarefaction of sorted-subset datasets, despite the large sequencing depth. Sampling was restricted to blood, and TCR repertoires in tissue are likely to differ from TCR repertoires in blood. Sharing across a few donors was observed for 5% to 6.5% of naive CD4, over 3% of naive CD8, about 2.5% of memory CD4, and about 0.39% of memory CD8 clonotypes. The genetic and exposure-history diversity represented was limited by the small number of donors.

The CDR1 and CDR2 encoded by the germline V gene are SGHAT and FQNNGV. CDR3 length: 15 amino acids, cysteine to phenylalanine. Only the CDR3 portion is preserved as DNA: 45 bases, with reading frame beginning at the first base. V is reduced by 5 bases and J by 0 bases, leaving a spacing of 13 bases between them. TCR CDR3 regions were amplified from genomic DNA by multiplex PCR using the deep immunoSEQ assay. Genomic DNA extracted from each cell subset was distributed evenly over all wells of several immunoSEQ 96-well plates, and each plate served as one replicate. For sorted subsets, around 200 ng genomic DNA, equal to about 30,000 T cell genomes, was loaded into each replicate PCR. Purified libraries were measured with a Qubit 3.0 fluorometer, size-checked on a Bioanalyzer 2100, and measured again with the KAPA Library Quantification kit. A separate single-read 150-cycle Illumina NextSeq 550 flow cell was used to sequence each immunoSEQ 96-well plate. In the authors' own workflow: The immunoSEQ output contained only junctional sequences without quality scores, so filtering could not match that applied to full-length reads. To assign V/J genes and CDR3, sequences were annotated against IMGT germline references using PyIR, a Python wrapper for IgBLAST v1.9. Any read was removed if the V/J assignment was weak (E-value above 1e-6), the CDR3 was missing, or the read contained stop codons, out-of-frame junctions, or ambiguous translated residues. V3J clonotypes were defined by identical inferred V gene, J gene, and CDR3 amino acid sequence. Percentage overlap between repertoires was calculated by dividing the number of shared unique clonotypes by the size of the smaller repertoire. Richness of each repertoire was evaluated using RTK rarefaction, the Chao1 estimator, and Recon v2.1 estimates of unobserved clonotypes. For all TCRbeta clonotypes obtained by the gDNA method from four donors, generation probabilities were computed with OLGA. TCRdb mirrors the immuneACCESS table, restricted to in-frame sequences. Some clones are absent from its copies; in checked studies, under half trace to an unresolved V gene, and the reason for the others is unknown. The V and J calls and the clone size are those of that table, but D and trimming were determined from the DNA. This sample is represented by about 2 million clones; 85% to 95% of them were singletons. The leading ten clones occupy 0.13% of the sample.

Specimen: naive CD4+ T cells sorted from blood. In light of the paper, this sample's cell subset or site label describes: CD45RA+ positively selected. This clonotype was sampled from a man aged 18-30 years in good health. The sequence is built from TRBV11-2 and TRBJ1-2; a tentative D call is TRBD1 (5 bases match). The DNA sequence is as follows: TGTGCCAGCAGCATTGACAGATCAACTAACTATGGCTACACCTTC. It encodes CASSIDRSTNYGYTF.